This passage covers 2 T cell receptor beta chains from one sample sequenced in a study of OX40 agonist ivuxolimab in advanced cancers. Data came from immunoSEQ multiplex PCR; TCRdb stores just in-frame clones and leaves some out. The data show about 51,000 clones, 80% to 85% seen once. Here the sequenced sample was CD4+ or CD8+ T cells sorted from blood, taken in a trial of the OX40 agonist ivuxolimab. The receptors stem from an adult with an advanced solid tumor such as melanoma, head and neck, liver or kidney cancer.

The chain carries TRBV6-5 and TRBJ2-2; D may match TRBD1 or TRBD2 (5 bases each). The germline gives CDR1 MNHEY, CDR2 SVGAGI. V was pared by 2 bases and J by 4 bases, with 11 bases between. This CDR3 has 15 amino acids. The CDR3 loop is CASSYDPGPTGELFF. The CDR3, as DNA: TGTGCCAGCAGTTACGACCCGGGGCCCACCGGGGAGCTGTTTTTT.

The chain has TRBV7-2 and TRBJ2-7; no firm D call. The CDR3 sequence is 12 residues long. V was shortened by 5 bases and J by 4 bases, with 9 bases between the two germline ends. Germline values: CDR1 SGHTA, CDR2 FQGNSA. CDR3 nucleotide sequence: TGTGCCAGCAGCACCAACGAGTACGAGCAGTACTTC. Translated: CASSTNEYEQYF.